Presented here are 29 T cell receptor beta chains from one specimen sequenced in a study of blood T cell repertoires in COVID-19. The assay was immunoSEQ multiplex PCR, and TCRdb's table has in-frame clones only and misses some. The sample includes fewer than 200,000 clones, approximately 90% of them seen just once. Sequencing used peripheral blood. The receptors originated from a man aged 18 to 29 who had recovered from COVID-19.

V gene TRBV28 combines with J gene TRBJ1-2; no clear D. V was pared by 4 bases and J by 2 bases, with 5 bases between. The CDR3 extends over 12 amino acids. Per the germline V gene, CDR1 is MDHEN and CDR2 is SYDVKM. CDR3 amino acids: CASSSQNYGYTF. The CDR3 nucleotides read TGTGCCAGCAGTTCACAAAACTATGGCTACACCTTC.

V is TRBV5-4 and J is TRBJ2-5; D may be TRBD2 (6 bases). This CDR3 comprises 16 residues. The germline V gene encodes CDR1 SGHNT and CDR2 YYREEE (reference sequence). V was trimmed by 4 bases and J by 4 bases, leaving 20 bases between them. CDR3 sequence reads: CASSGTGSRGRETQYF. CDR3 in DNA: TGTGCCAGCAGCGGTACCGGGAGCAGAGGTCGAGAGACCCAGTACTTC.

The CDR3, as DNA: TGTGCCAGCAGTTCGACTAGCGGGAGGGGGTTCTTC. Its protein is CASSSTSGRGFF. This chain connects TRBV25-1 to TRBJ2-1, with TRBD2 matching 14 bases. V lost 5 bases to trimming and J lost 15 bases; unmatched junction nucleotides: 3. Germline loops: CDR1 MGHDK, CDR2 SYGVNS. The CDR3 loop spans 12 amino acids.

V is TRBV19 and J is TRBJ1-1; 8 nucleotides agree with TRBD1. Trimming took 8 bases from V and 3 from J; bases not matched to a gene: 5. CDR3 length equals 13 residues. Germline CDR1 and CDR2: LNHDA and SQIVND (reference sequence). For the CDR3, the DNA is TGTGCCAGTTGGACAGGGACGGACACTGAAGCTTTCTTT. As protein: CASWTGTDTEAFF.

This clone occurred once. CDR3 bases: TGTGCCAGCAGCCGATTTCCCGCGGGGGAGGGGAACTACAATGAGCAGTTCTTC. Translating gives CASSRFPAGEGNYNEQFF. V usage is TRBV11-2 and J usage is TRBJ2-1; 7 bases map to TRBD2. The V and J ends lost 5 bases and 3 bases, in that order; junction bases with no gene match: 16. The germline CDR1 and CDR2 sequences are SGHAT and FQNNGV. The CDR3 is 18 residues long.

The chain links TRBV7-2 to TRBJ1-6; TRBD1 might be the D (6 bases). The germline CDR1 and CDR2 sequences are SGHTA and FQGNSA. V was pared by 1 base and J by 10 bases, with 14 bases between. The CDR3 sequence is 15 residues long. Here the CDR3 reads CASSLEGGAQSPLHF. The CDR3 DNA is TGTGCCAGCAGCTTAGAGGGGGGGGCGCAGTCACCCCTCCACTTT.

This chain uses TRBV4-3 with TRBJ2-2; 10 bases map to TRBD2. V lost 0 bases, J lost 0 bases, and 1 base stayed unmatched. Germline CDR1 reads LGHNA; CDR2 reads YSLEER. The CDR3 length is 17 residues. The CDR3 DNA reads as TGCGCCAGCAGCCAAGAACTAGCGGGGTCGAACACCGGGGAGCTGTTTTTT. Protein product: CASSQELAGSNTGELFF.

The chain joins TRBV10-1 to TRBJ1-2; the D gene is possibly TRBD1 (5 bases). The CDR3 runs 14 residues. CDR1 WNHNN and CDR2 SYGVQD come from the germline V gene (reference sequence). V lost 8 bases and J lost 3, with 16 bases in between. Here the CDR3 DNA reads TGCGCCAGCCTTCGGACACTTGGATACTATGGCTACACCTTC. This translates into CASLRTLGYYGYTF.

This clone appeared a few times. The chain combines TRBV7-9 with TRBJ1-5; D is undetermined. The germline V gene has CDR1 SEHNR and CDR2 FQNEAQ (reference sequence). Deletions cut 3 bases from V and 4 bases from J, with 10 bases between. The CDR3 is made up of 14 amino acids. CDR3 protein: CASSFSEANQPQHF. DNA for the CDR3: TGTGCCAGCAGCTTTTCTGAAGCGAATCAGCCCCAGCATTTT. Complete variable domain (other parts from reference TRBV7-9 and TRBJ1-5): DTGVSQNPRHKITKRGQNVTFRCDPISEHNRLYWYRQTLGQGPEFLTYFQNEAQLEKSRLLSDRFSAERPKGSFSTLEIQRTEQGDSAMYLCASSFSEANQPQHFGDGTRLSIL.

This sequence joins TRBV11-2 and TRBJ1-6; 7 bases line up with TRBD1. Trimming removed 4 bases from V and 7 bases from J; junction bases left unmatched: 4. This CDR3 contains 14 residues. Looked up from germline, CDR1 is SGHAT and CDR2 is FQNNGV. Here the CDR3 reads CASSSGTENSPLHF. The CDR3 DNA follows: TGTGCCAGCAGCTCCGGGACAGAAAATTCACCCCTCCACTTT.

The chain uses TRBV7-2 and TRBJ1-1, with no clear D. The CDR3 is 15 residues long. Germline V gene lookup returns CDR1 SGHTA and CDR2 FQGNSA. Between the trimmed V and J ends, which lost 6 bases and 0 bases, there was a span of 14 bases. CDR3 nucleotides: TGTGCCAGCAGTTCGTCGGGAACTATGAACACTGAAGCTTTCTTT. Encoded protein: CASSSSGTMNTEAFF.

This chain joins TRBV11-2 and TRBJ1-6, with D unresolved. The CDR3 is made up of 17 amino acids. V was trimmed by 5 bases and J by 2 bases, leaving 16 bases between them. Germline V gives CDR1 SGHAT, CDR2 FQNNGV. CDR3 amino acids: CASSPTSGNPYNSPLHF. The CDR3 region has the DNA TGTGCCAGCAGCCCGACTTCCGGAAACCCCTATAATTCACCCCTCCACTTT.

The genes are TRBV29-1 and TRBJ1-1, with D perhaps matching TRBD1 (6 bases). Germline V gene lookup returns CDR1 SQVTM and CDR2 ANQGSEA. V was trimmed by 7 bases and J by 1 base, leaving 10 bases between them. The CDR3 totals 12 residues. The DNA of the CDR3 is TGCAGCGGGGGAGGGGGGAACACTGAAGCTTTCTTT. Translated, it gives CSGGGGNTEAFF.

This chain links TRBV24-1 with TRBJ2-3; tentative D call: TRBD2 (6 bases). V gave up 5 bases and J gave up 5 bases, with 19 bases separating them. Germline V CDR1 and CDR2: KGHDR, SFDVKD. The CDR3 extends over 16 amino acids. The CDR3 spells CATSAVGRRDGDTQYF. CDR3 DNA: TGTGCCACCAGTGCCGTTGGTCGGCGGGATGGAGATACGCAGTATTTT.

The gene calls are TRBV2 and TRBJ2-1, with D possibly TRBD1 on 5 matching bases. Germline CDR1 reads SNHLY; CDR2 reads FYNNEI. CDR3 length equals 12 residues. With 8 bases removed from V and 3 bases from J, the gap between germline ends came to 8 bases. CDR3 coding DNA: TGTGCCAGCGGGGCAGTCTACAATGAGCAGTTCTTC. Protein sequence: CASGAVYNEQFF.

This clone has a handful of counts. V usage is TRBV2 and J usage is TRBJ2-2, with TRBD2 identical over 9 bases. Per germline, CDR1 SNHLY and CDR2 FYNNEI. V gave up 2 bases and J gave up 6 bases; unmatched junction bases: 7. This CDR3 region has 16 residues. CDR3 amino acids: CASSEMVAGVSGELFF. As DNA, the CDR3 is TGTGCCAGCAGTGAAATGGTAGCGGGAGTGTCCGGGGAGCTGTTTTTT. The full variable domain, rest sourced from reference TRBV2 and TRBJ2-2, is EPEVTQTPSHQVTQMGQEVILRCVPISNHLYFYWYRQILGQKVEFLVSFYNNEISEKSEIFDDQFSVERPDGSNFTLKIRSTKLEDSAMYFCASSEMVAGVSGELFFGEGSRLTVL.

The chain carries TRBV6-5 and TRBJ1-2; D call uncertain. CDR3 size: 13 residues. Trimming removed 4 bases at V and 8 bases at J, with 14 bases between. Germline V gene lookup returns CDR1 MNHEY and CDR2 SVGAGI. CDR3 in amino acids: CASSSQNRGGYTF. As DNA, the CDR3 is TGTGCCAGCAGTTCGCAAAACAGAGGGGGCTACACCTTC.

The chain links TRBV28 to TRBJ2-2; 9 nucleotides line up with TRBD2. The CDR3 spans 14 residues. V lost 10 bases to trimming and J lost 10 bases; unmatched junction nucleotides: 13. Looked up from germline, CDR1 is MDHEN and CDR2 is SYDVKM. In DNA, the CDR3 is TGTGCCACCAAGGTAGCGGGAGTCTTACCGGAGCTGTTTTTT. This translates into CATKVAGVLPELFF.

The chain combines TRBV7-9 with TRBJ1-6; possible D gene TRBD1, 5 bases. Between the trimmed V and J ends, which lost 5 bases and 8 bases, there was a span of 19 bases. Germline CDR1 and CDR2: SEHNR and FQNEAQ (reference sequence). CDR3 length equals 16 residues. The CDR3 protein is CASSPLTKQGHSPLHF. The CDR3 DNA sequence: TGTGCCAGCAGCCCCCTGACGAAGCAGGGCCATTCACCCCTCCACTTT.

CDR3: CASSINRGRLTEAFF. CDR3 DNA sequence: TGTGCCAGTAGTATAAACAGGGGGCGGCTCACTGAAGCTTTCTTT. J is TRBJ1-1 and V is TRBV19, with 9 bases identical to TRBD1. V shed 2 bases and J 4 bases; nucleotides not matched to a gene: 5. Germline CDR1 is LNHDA and CDR2 is SQIVND (reference sequence). This CDR3 spans 15 amino acids. The entire variable domain, with the rest obtained from reference TRBV19 and TRBJ1-1, is as follows: DGGITQSPKYLFRKEGQNVTLSCEQNLNHDAMYWYRQDPGQGLRLIYYSQIVNDFQKGDIAEGYSVSREKKESFPLTVTSAQKNPTAFYLCASSINRGRLTEAFFGQGTRLTVV.

Only a few counts were recorded for this clone. J is TRBJ2-7 and V is TRBV6-5; 8 bases map to TRBD2. This CDR3 comprises 14 residues. The germline V gene encodes CDR1 MNHEY and CDR2 SVGAGI. Germline trimming cut 3 bases from V and 3 bases from J; bases unmatched to any gene: 4. CDR3 bases: TGTGCCAGCAGTTATCAGCGGGAGCTCTACGAGCAGTACTTC. Its protein product is CASSYQRELYEQYF.

The rearrangement uses TRBV2 and TRBJ2-7; D is undetermined. With 0 bases removed from V and 9 bases from J, the gap between germline ends came to 9 bases. This CDR3 has 12 amino acids. Germline CDR1 reads SNHLY; CDR2 reads FYNNEI. The CDR3 loop reads CASSEARLGQYF. The CDR3 nucleotides are TGTGCCAGCAGTGAAGCGCGTCTCGGGCAGTACTTC.

V gene TRBV29-1 combines with J gene TRBJ1-5; TRBD1 aligns across 8 bases. The ends lost 7 bases at V and 5 bases at J; junction bases unmatched: 4. This CDR3 has 12 amino acids. CDR1 is SQVTM and CDR2 is ANQGSEA in the germline V gene. In nucleotides, the CDR3 is TGCAGCGCCGGGACAGGAGATCAGCCCCAGCATTTT. Its protein is CSAGTGDQPQHF.

V usage is TRBV27 and J usage is TRBJ1-5; D may be TRBD1 (5 bases). The CDR3 contains 15 residues. CDR1 MNHEY and CDR2 SMNVEV come from the germline V gene (reference sequence). Trimming removed 2 bases from V and 0 bases from J, with 8 bases in between. The CDR3 coding sequence is TGTGCCAGCAGTTTAAGGACAACTAGCAATCAGCCCCAGCATTTT. Protein sequence: CASSLRTTSNQPQHF.

The chain employs TRBV28 and TRBJ1-3, with a tentative D call TRBD1 (6 bases). The CDR3 has 16 amino acids. The germline gives CDR1 MDHEN, CDR2 SYDVKM. V gave up 6 bases and J gave up 2 bases, with 17 bases separating them. This CDR3 is CASRGAGLSTGNTIYF. The CDR3 nucleotides are TGTGCCAGCAGGGGGGCAGGTCTGAGCACTGGAAACACCATATATTTT.

The sample holds one count of this clone. The chain joins TRBV5-1 to TRBJ2-7, with 11 positions matching TRBD1. Germline trimming cut 4 bases from V and 5 bases from J; bases unmatched to any gene: 8. The length of the CDR3 is 15 residues. Germline CDR1 is SGHRS and CDR2 is YFSETQ. Here the CDR3 reads CASSTQGQGANEQYF. The CDR3 DNA is TGCGCCAGCAGCACCCAAGGACAGGGGGCCAACGAGCAGTACTTC.

The V and J genes are TRBV7-9 and TRBJ2-7, with TRBD2 matching over 7 bases. After removal of 3 bases from V and 4 bases from J, the junction contained 6 bases not matched to a gene. Looked up from germline, CDR1 is SEHNR and CDR2 is FQNEAQ (reference sequence). The CDR3 sequence is 14 residues long. CDR3: CASSLVGGSYEQYF. The CDR3 nucleotides are TGTGCCAGCAGCTTGGTGGGGGGGTCTTACGAGCAGTACTTC. Looking up the rest from reference TRBV7-9 and TRBJ2-7 gives the full variable domain: DTGVSQNPRHKITKRGQNVTFRCDPISEHNRLYWYRQTLGQGPEFLTYFQNEAQLEKSRLLSDRFSAERPKGSFSTLEIQRTEQGDSAMYLCASSLVGGSYEQYFGPGTRLTVT.

This chain links TRBV5-1 with TRBJ1-2; TRBD1 aligns across 9 bases. CDR3 length: 15 residues. With V trimmed by 3 bases and J by 5 bases, 8 bases remained unmatched. The germline gives CDR1 SGHRS, CDR2 YFSETQ. The chain's CDR3 is CASSSTTGGSYGYTF. In DNA, the CDR3 is TGCGCCAGCAGCTCCACCACAGGGGGCAGTTATGGCTACACCTTC.

The chain links TRBV6-5 to TRBJ2-7, with 9 bases lining up with TRBD1. The CDR3 has 15 amino acids. With V trimmed by 7 bases and J by 3 bases, 10 bases remained unmatched. Looked up from germline, CDR1 is MNHEY and CDR2 is SVGAGI. This CDR3 reads CASTPGQGVNYEQYF. DNA of the CDR3: TGTGCCAGCACCCCGGGACAGGGTGTTAACTACGAGCAGTACTTC.